This TCR beta chain appears in the sequencing data of a study of ipilimumab plus nivolumab after autologous stem cell transplantation. Study information: Typical patient got a handful of ipilimumab doses and about eight nivolumab doses (median).

This clone was seen just once. The CDR3 totals 12 residues. The V gene's germline CDR1 is MNHNS and CDR2 SASEGT. Produced via immunoSEQ multiplex PCR; TCRdb's table is partial and in-frame only. The sample has 15,000 to 20,000 clones, around four fifths seen once. This sequence originates from a male donor with diffuse large B-cell lymphoma. The gene calls are TRBV6-1 and TRBJ2-5, with D hard to call. The DNA end is more similar to TRBJ2-7, so the J call may be wrong. The input for sequencing was PBMCs, taken in a trial of ipilimumab plus nivolumab as post-transplant consolidation. The CDR3 DNA reads TGTGCCAGCAGTGACGGGTCCTACGAGCAGTACTTC. This gives the protein CASSDGSYEQYF.